Below, 13 T cell receptor beta chains from the same sample are listed, as sequenced in a study of blood T cell repertoires in COVID-19. Using immunoSEQ multiplex PCR, the repertoire was profiled, and TCRdb retains in-frame clones only, with some absent. The sample gives under 300,000 clones, roughly 86% of which show up once; 1.9% is in the top ten. Sequenced sample: PBMCs or T cells enriched from blood (not recorded which). The receptors originated from an older woman who had recovered from COVID-19.

The chain is built from TRBV7-8 and TRBJ2-3; 12 bases align to TRBD2. Germline V gene data show CDR1 as SGHVS and CDR2 as FQNEAQ. The length of the CDR3 is 18 residues. V was pared by 5 bases and J by 0 bases, with 9 bases of the junction left unmatched. CDR3 in DNA: TGTGCCAGCAGCCCCGCTAGCGGGAGGGTCCCCAGCACAGATACGCAGTATTTT. As protein: CASSPASGRVPSTDTQYF.

The CDR3 coding sequence is TGTGCCAGCAGTTCTGCGGGGTTGGGGACAGGCAACGGCTACACCTTC. Encoded protein: CASSSAGLGTGNGYTF. V is TRBV28 and J is TRBJ1-2; 8 bases map to TRBD1. The CDR3 sequence is 16 residues long. Germline loops: CDR1 MDHEN, CDR2 SYDVKM. V shed 4 bases and J 8 bases; nucleotides not matched to a gene: 15.

This sequence joins TRBV28 and TRBJ2-7; TRBD2 matches at 9 bases. V was clipped by 5 bases and J by 5 bases; unmatched bases: 13. Germline values: CDR1 MDHEN, CDR2 SYDVKM. The CDR3 is 16 amino acids. The CDR3: CASSNRWAGGGNEQYF. The DNA of the CDR3 is TGTGCCAGCAGTAATCGTTGGGCGGGAGGGGGGAACGAGCAGTACTTC.

The chain combines TRBV6-1 with TRBJ2-7, with D perhaps matching TRBD2 (5 bases). Trimming cost V 2 bases and J 7 bases, with 18 bases left between them. Germline assignment: CDR1 MNHNS and CDR2 SASEGT. The CDR3 is 15 amino acids. In nucleotides, the CDR3 is TGTGCCAGCAGTGAATCCGCCGCGGGCGAAGTGGAGCAGTACTTC. Its translation is CASSESAAGEVEQYF.

This chain joins TRBV7-6 and TRBJ2-1; TRBD2 aligns across 12 bases. The CDR3 runs to 17 residues. V shed 5 bases, J shed 3 bases, and the junction held 8 bases outside the gene matches. From germline, CDR1 is SGHVS and CDR2 FNYEAQ. CDR3 in amino acids: CASSVRLAGVFYNEQFF. The CDR3 coding sequence is TGTGCCAGCAGCGTCAGACTAGCGGGAGTCTTCTACAATGAGCAGTTCTTC.

V gene TRBV10-3 combines with J gene TRBJ1-6, with TRBD1 identical over 8 bases. The CDR3 is 13 residues long. CDR1 ENHRY and CDR2 SYGVKD come from the germline V gene. V lost 8 bases, J lost 3 bases, and 0 bases stayed unmatched. For the CDR3, the DNA is TGTGCCATCGGACAGGGCTATAATTCACCCCTCCACTTT. Its translation is CAIGQGYNSPLHF.

V and J are TRBV28 and TRBJ2-2, with a tentative D call TRBD1 (6 bases). Germline V CDR1 and CDR2: MDHEN, SYDVKM. The CDR3 has 15 amino acids. Trimming stripped 7 bases from V and 1 base from J, with 13 bases between. DNA of the CDR3: TGTGCCAGCAATAATGGACAGATGAACACCGGGGAGCTGTTTTTT. The encoded protein is CASNNGQMNTGELFF.

The chain has TRBV18 and TRBJ2-3; 7 nucleotides match TRBD1. J was trimmed by 4 bases and V by 3 bases; bases with no gene match: 4. From germline, CDR1 is KGHSH and CDR2 LQKENI. This CDR3 has 14 amino acids. CDR3 in DNA: TGTGCCAGCTCACCGAGGGGGCGCCCAGATACGCAGTATTTT. Translated: CASSPRGRPDTQYF.

J is TRBJ2-7 and V is TRBV2; D possibly corresponds to TRBD1 (6 bases). The V gene's germline CDR1 is SNHLY and CDR2 FYNNEI. V lost 0 bases and J 3 bases, leaving 15 bases between the germline ends. The CDR3 is 16 residues long. In DNA, the CDR3 is TGTGCCAGCAGTGAAGCGTGGTGGGAAGGGGGCTACGAGCAGTACTTC. Protein: CASSEAWWEGGYEQYF.

The chain uses TRBV10-3 and TRBJ1-4, with 8 nucleotides matching TRBD1. The ends lost 8 bases at V and 5 bases at J; junction bases unmatched: 10. Germline V gene sequence: CDR1 ENHRY, CDR2 SYGVKD. This CDR3 comprises 15 residues. CDR3 region: CAIRGGTGGNEKLFF. CDR3 bases: TGTGCCATCCGAGGTGGGACAGGTGGCAATGAAAAACTGTTTTTT.

The V gene is TRBV12-5, the J gene TRBJ2-1; the D is unclear. Trimming took off 6 bases at V and 0 bases at J, with 15 bases between the two ends. Looked up from germline, CDR1 is LGHNT and CDR2 is FRNRAP. The CDR3 runs to 16 residues. The CDR3 DNA reads TGTGCTAGTGGAACCCTCTCTAGAAGCTCCTACAATGAGCAGTTCTTC. This encodes CASGTLSRSSYNEQFF.

The gene calls are TRBV30 and TRBJ2-7, with 9 bases fitting TRBD2. The germline V gene has CDR1 GTSNPN and CDR2 SVGIG (reference sequence). The junction had 3 bases not matched to a gene; V was cut back by 0 bases and J by 3 bases. The length of the CDR3 is 14 residues. This CDR3 is CAWSVGRGGYEQYF. Written as DNA, the CDR3 is TGTGCCTGGAGTGTAGGGCGGGGGGGCTACGAGCAGTACTTC.

This sequence joins TRBV4-2 and TRBJ2-7; 12 bases align to TRBD2. The CDR3 is made up of 15 amino acids. With V trimmed by 0 bases and J by 6 bases, 3 bases remained unmatched. CDR1 is LGHNA, CDR2 YNFKEQ, per germline. The CDR3 sequence is CASSQDRTSGTEQYF. CDR3 nucleotides: TGTGCCAGCAGCCAAGATCGGACTAGCGGGACCGAGCAGTACTTC.